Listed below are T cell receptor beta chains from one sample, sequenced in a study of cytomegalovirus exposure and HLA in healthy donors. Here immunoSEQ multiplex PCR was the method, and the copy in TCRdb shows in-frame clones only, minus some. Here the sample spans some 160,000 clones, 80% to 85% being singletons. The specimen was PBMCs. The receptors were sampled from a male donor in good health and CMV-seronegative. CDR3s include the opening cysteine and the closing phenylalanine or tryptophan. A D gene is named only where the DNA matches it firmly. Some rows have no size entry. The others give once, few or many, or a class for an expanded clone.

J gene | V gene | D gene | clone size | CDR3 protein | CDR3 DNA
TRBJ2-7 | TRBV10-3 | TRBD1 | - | CAISESQGANEQYF | TGTGCCATCAGTGAGTCTCAGGGGGCCAACGAGCAGTACTTC
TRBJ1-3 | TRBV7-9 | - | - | CASSDYVGNTIYF | TGTGCCAGCAGCGACTACGTCGGAAACACCATATATTTT
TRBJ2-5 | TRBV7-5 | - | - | CARSLKREETQYF | TGTGCCAGAAGCCTTAAGAGGGAAGAGACCCAGTACTTC
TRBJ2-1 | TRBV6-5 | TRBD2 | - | CASSRGLAVNEQFF | TGTGCCAGCAGCCGCGGACTAGCGGTTAATGAGCAGTTCTTC
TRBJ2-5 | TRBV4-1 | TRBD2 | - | CASSQVPGLAGGLETQYF | TGCGCCAGCAGCCAGGTGCCGGGACTAGCGGGAGGTCTTGAGACCCAGTACTTC
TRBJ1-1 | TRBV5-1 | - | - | CASSWGSGDTEAFF | TGCGCCAGCAGCTGGGGGAGCGGGGACACTGAAGCTTTCTTT
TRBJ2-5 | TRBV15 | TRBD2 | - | CATGAGGRETQYF | TGTGCCACCGGTGCGGGGGGTCGTGAGACCCAGTACTTC
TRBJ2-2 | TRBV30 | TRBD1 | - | CAWRAPDRGRVGELFF | TGTGCCTGGAGGGCCCCGGACAGGGGGCGAGTTGGGGAGCTGTTTTTT
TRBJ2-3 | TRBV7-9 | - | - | CASSRGGDTQYF | TGTGCCAGCAGCCGAGGAGGAGATACGCAGTATTTT
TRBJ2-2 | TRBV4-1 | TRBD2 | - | CASSQDPTSGGARYTGELFF | TGCGCCAGCAGCCAAGATCCCACTAGCGGGGGGGCCCGTTACACCGGGGAGCTGTTTTTT
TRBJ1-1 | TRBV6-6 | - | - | CASSYSEQGEAFF | TGTGCCAGCAGTTACTCAGAGCAGGGAGAAGCTTTCTTT
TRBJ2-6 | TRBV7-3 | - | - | CASSSNRAGANVLTF | TGTGCCAGCAGCTCCAACAGGGCTGGGGCCAACGTCCTGACTTTC
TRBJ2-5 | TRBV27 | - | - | CASSRQFQETQYF | TGTGCCAGCAGCCGACAGTTCCAAGAGACCCAGTACTTC
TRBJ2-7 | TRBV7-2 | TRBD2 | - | CASSDHLAGAYEQYF | TGTGCCAGTTCGGACCACCTAGCGGGGGCTTACGAGCAGTACTTC
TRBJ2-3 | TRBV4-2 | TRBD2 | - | CASSLGLASVGTDTQYF | TGTGCCAGCAGCCTAGGACTAGCCTCCGTGGGCACAGATACGCAGTATTTT
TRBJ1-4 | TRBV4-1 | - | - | CASSQGRRIATNEKLFF | TGCGCCAGCAGCCAAGGGAGGAGGATTGCAACTAATGAAAAACTGTTTTTT
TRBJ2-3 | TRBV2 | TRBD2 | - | CASTSGGARSTDTQYF | TGTGCCAGCACTAGCGGGGGAGCCCGTAGCACAGATACGCAGTATTTT
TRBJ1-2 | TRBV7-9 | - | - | CASSLASYGYTF | TGTGCCAGCAGCTTAGCCAGCTATGGCTACACCTTC
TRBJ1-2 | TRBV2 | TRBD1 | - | CARAGTGDGYTF | TGTGCCAGGGCCGGGACAGGCGATGGCTACACCTTC
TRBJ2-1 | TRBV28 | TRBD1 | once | CASRSGTGGSHEQFF | TGTGCCAGCAGGTCCGGGACAGGGGGTTCCCATGAGCAGTTCTTC
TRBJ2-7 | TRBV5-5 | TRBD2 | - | CASRSGTSGVYEQYF | TGTGCCAGCAGGTCGGGGACTAGCGGGGTCTACGAGCAGTACTTC
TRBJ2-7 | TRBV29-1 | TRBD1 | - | CSAEIPGQAYEQYF | TGCAGCGCCGAAATACCGGGACAGGCCTACGAGCAGTACTTC
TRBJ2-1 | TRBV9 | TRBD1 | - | CASSPGGQDEQFF | TGTGCCAGCAGCCCAGGGGGCCAGGATGAGCAGTTCTTC
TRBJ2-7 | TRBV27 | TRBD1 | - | CASGPGQGGIYEQYF | TGTGCCAGCGGCCCAGGACAGGGGGGGATCTACGAGCAGTACTTC
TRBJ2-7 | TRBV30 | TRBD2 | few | CAWSVGPPGGAYEQYF | TGTGCCTGGAGTGTAGGTCCTCCGGGAGGCGCGTACGAGCAGTACTTC
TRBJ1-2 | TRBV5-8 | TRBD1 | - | CASSSADREMLDGYTF | TGTGCCAGCAGCTCCGCGGACAGGGAAATGTTAGATGGCTACACCTTC
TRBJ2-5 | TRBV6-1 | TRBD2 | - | CASSEIAAGGEQETQYF | TGTGCCAGCAGTGAAATAGCAGCGGGGGGGGAACAAGAGACCCAGTACTTC
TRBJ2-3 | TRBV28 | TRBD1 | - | CASSRRDRGADTQYF | TGTGCCAGCAGTCGACGGGACAGGGGAGCAGATACGCAGTATTTT
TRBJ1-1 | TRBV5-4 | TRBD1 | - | CASSLEGALEAFF | TGTGCCAGCAGCTTGGAGGGGGCGCTTGAAGCTTTCTTT
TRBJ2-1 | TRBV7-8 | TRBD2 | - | CASSSRGGLAANNEQFF | TGTGCCAGCAGCTCGAGGGGGGGACTAGCGGCTAACAATGAGCAGTTCTTC
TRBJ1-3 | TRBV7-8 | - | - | CASSPTPSSSGNTIYF | TGTGCCAGCAGCCCGACACCCTCCAGCTCTGGAAACACCATATATTTT
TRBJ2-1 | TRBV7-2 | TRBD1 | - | CASRGTGVNEQFF | TGTGCCAGCAGAGGGACAGGGGTTAATGAGCAGTTCTTC